The rows below give T cell receptor beta chains drawn from one sample of a study of T cell responses to AZD1222 COVID-19 vaccine. Only in-frame clones appear in the TCRdb table, and some are missing; sequencing was by immunoSEQ multiplex PCR. This repertoire shows approximately 180,000 clones, around 90% found once; its top ten account for about 1.5%. The specimen comprised peripheral blood, sampled on day 0 of AZD1222 vaccination. The source of these receptors is an adult in good health. Each CDR3 is given with its conserved first and last residue. Fields, in order: clone size, D gene, J gene, V gene, CDR3 DNA, CDR3 protein. The D gene is left open where the match is weak. Clone sizes are given selectively: once, few, many, or a class where the clone is expanded.

NA NA TRBJ2-1 TRBV7-9 TGTGCCAGCAGCCCCCCGACTAACTACAATGAGCAGTTCTTC CASSPPTNYNEQFF
NA NA TRBJ1-5 TRBV9 TGTGCCAGCAGCGTAGAGGTAGATCAGCCCCAGCATTTT CASSVEVDQPQHF
NA NA TRBJ1-2 TRBV6-2/TRBV6-3 TGTGCCAGCAGCCCAAACCAACAGAGGTTGGGCTACACCTTC CASSPNQQRLGYTF
NA NA TRBJ2-7 TRBV27 TGTGCCAGCAGTTTTCAGGGACTGGATAGGTCCTACGAGCAGTACTTC CASSFQGLDRSYEQYF
NA TRBD1 TRBJ1-5 TRBV24-1 TGTGCCACCAGTGCCAGGACAGGGGAGAATTATCAGCCCCAGCATTTT CATSARTGENYQPQHF
NA NA TRBJ1-2 TRBV28 TGTGCCAGCACTCTTGGGTCGCGGAGTGGCTACACCTTC CASTLGSRSGYTF
NA TRBD1 TRBJ2-5 TRBV6-5 TGTGCCAGCAGTTTACAGGGGAAAGAGACCCAGTACTTC CASSLQGKETQYF
once NA TRBJ2-5 TRBV5-1 TGCGCCAGTACAGTCGCTTATGGCGAGACCCAGTACTTC CASTVAYGETQYF
NA NA TRBJ1-3 TRBV19 TGTGCCAGTAGTATCGGTCTCTACGGAAACACCATATATTTT CASSIGLYGNTIYF
NA TRBD2 TRBJ2-5 TRBV30 TGTGCCTGGACCTCGGGACTAGCGGGAGCGGGTGGGACCCAGTACTTC CAWTSGLAGAGGTQYF
NA NA TRBJ1-1 TRBV9 TGTGCCAGCAGCCCCCTTGGTCAGTCGCCTGAAGCTTTCTTT CASSPLGQSPEAFF
NA NA TRBJ1-3 TRBV30 TGTGCCTGGAGTAAGGGTGTAGGCATATATTTT CAWSKGVGIYF
NA NA TRBJ2-2 TRBV7-2 TGTGCCAGCAGCTTATTAATCAGGGGCGGGGAGCTGTTTTTT CASSLLIRGGELFF
few NA TRBJ2-2 TRBV10-3 TGTGCCATCACCAACACCGGGGAGCTGTTTTTT CAITNTGELFF
few NA TRBJ1-1 TRBV10-2 TGCGCCAGCAGTGAGGTCAAAGTCTCTGACACTGAAGCTTTCTTT CASSEVKVSDTEAFF
NA TRBD2 TRBJ2-5 TRBV27 TGTGCCAGCAGTTCCTACCGGGGGGGCCGGGTGACCCAGTACTTC CASSSYRGGRVTQYF
NA NA TRBJ1-5 TRBV4-3 TGCGCCAGCAGCCAAGAGTTAAGTGATAGCAATCAGCCCCAGCATTTT CASSQELSDSNQPQHF
NA TRBD1 TRBJ1-2 TRBV6-6 TGTGCCAGCAGGCCACCGGGACAGAGTAACTATGGCTACACCTTC CASRPPGQSNYGYTF
few NA TRBJ1-4 TRBV15 TGTGCCACCAGCAGAGTTTGGGGAAATAATGAAAAACTGTTTTTT CATSRVWGNNEKLFF
few TRBD1 TRBJ2-7 TRBV5-1 TGCGCCAGCGGGACAGGGAGTCCCTACGAGCAGTACTTC CASGTGSPYEQYF
NA NA TRBJ1-5 TRBV6-5 TGTGCCAGCAGTTTACAGAGCCTAATCAATCAGCCCCAGCATTTT CASSLQSLINQPQHF
NA TRBD2 TRBJ2-5 TRBV5-1 TGCGCCAGCAGCTTGAGACTAGCGGGAGAGACCCAGTACTTC CASSLRLAGETQYF
NA NA TRBJ1-5 TRBV6-2/TRBV6-3 TGTGCCAGCAGCAATTCCGGGACCGCCTACCCCATCCGTCCCCAGCATTTT CASSNSGTAYPIRPQHF
NA NA TRBJ1-3 TRBV28 TGTGCCAGCAGCCCCTCATGGGGGGCGGCTGGAAACACCATATATTTT CASSPSWGAAGNTIYF
NA TRBD2 TRBJ2-1 TRBV28 TGTGCCAGCAGTTTTCATCCAGCGGGAGATTGGAATGAGCAGTTCTTC CASSFHPAGDWNEQFF
few NA TRBJ1-5 TRBV18 TGTGCCAGCTCACCACTCGCCAGGGGCTCATCGGGCAATCAGCCCCAGCATTTT CASSPLARGSSGNQPQHF
NA NA TRBJ1-6 TRBV15 TGTGCCACCAGCAGAGATCGGGGGATTAATTCACCCCTCCACTTT CATSRDRGINSPLHF
NA NA TRBJ2-3 TRBV5-1 TGCGCCAGCAGCTTGGACGGGGTGAGGACCGGAGATACGCAGTATTTT CASSLDGVRTGDTQYF
NA TRBD1 TRBJ2-1 TRBV28 TGTGCCAGCAGTCCGACGGGACAGGGGATAGATGAGCAGTTCTTC CASSPTGQGIDEQFF
NA NA TRBJ2-1 TRBV11-3 TGTGCCAGCAGTTTAAAGGCTACAGGCAATGAGCAGTTCTTC CASSLKATGNEQFF
few NA TRBJ2-5 TRBV5-4 TGTGCCAGCAGCCTGCCTTACCAAGAGACCCAGTACTTC CASSLPYQETQYF
NA NA TRBJ2-3 TRBV7-2 TGTGCCAGCAGCGCTAATTCAGGGTTCACAGATACGCAGTATTTT CASSANSGFTDTQYF
NA NA TRBJ1-6 TRBV19 TGTGCCAGTAGTATAAAACGGTGGGGACGAGCGGATTCACCCCTCCACTTT CASSIKRWGRADSPLHF
NA TRBD1 TRBJ1-2 TRBV24-1 TGTGCCACCAGTGACCCCGGGACAGGGGAAGGCTACACCTTC CATSDPGTGEGYTF
NA TRBD2 TRBJ2-2 TRBV19 TGTGCCAGTAGTCCCCCGTTTGCGGGGGGGAACACCGGGGAGCTGTTTTTT CASSPPFAGGNTGELFF
NA NA TRBJ1-1 TRBV2 TGTGCCAGCGGGGGGGATCTAGGGACTGAAGCTTTCTTT CASGGDLGTEAFF
NA NA TRBJ1-5 TRBV29-1 TGCAGCGTTGCTGGGGGGAGCAATCAGCCCCAGCATTTT CSVAGGSNQPQHF
NA NA TRBJ1-1 TRBV10-3 TGTGCCATCAGTGAGGCCCCGAAGGGCCAAGCTTTCTTT CAISEAPKGQAFF
NA NA TRBJ2-2 TRBV11-2 TGTGCCAGCAGCTCCGAAGCGGCCGGGGAGCTGTTTTTT CASSSEAAGELFF
NA NA TRBJ2-2 TRBV15 TGTGCCACCGAAGCCCGGCGCGACACCGGGGAGCTGTTTTTT CATEARRDTGELFF
NA NA TRBJ2-2 TRBV10-1 TGCGCCAGCAGCGTGAAGAGGTCCGGGGAGCTGTTTTTT CASSVKRSGELFF
NA NA TRBJ2-5 TRBV29-1 TGCAGCGCCCTAAGGACAGCTCAAGAGACCCAGTACTTC CSALRTAQETQYF
NA TRBD1 TRBJ1-4 TRBV28 TGTGCCAGCAGTGGGGCCGGGACAGGGAGGGAAAAACTGTTTTTT CASSGAGTGREKLFF
NA NA TRBJ2-1 TRBV29-1 TGCAGCGTTGAACGTCGAGACCGCCACGATGAGCAGTTCTTC CSVERRDRHDEQFF